This T cell receptor (beta chain) was found in a study of a mutant IDH1 vaccine in newly diagnosed glioma. As for the study in general: Patients got radiotherapy, temozolomide, or both beforehand, and most got both.

Concerning this clone: Its antigen is still unknown.

Some clones are missing from TCRdb's copy, which holds only in-frame ones; the method was immunoSEQ multiplex PCR. The sample records tens of thousands of clones, more than 65% being singletons. The germline V and J ends were trimmed by 0 bases and 0 bases, with 9 bases remaining between them. CDR1 and CDR2 (germline): SGHRS, YFSETQ. The CDR3 length is 15 residues. Overall study findings and caveats: A vaccine-induced immune response developed in around 92% of the patients.

Time point meaning: baseline, week 1 (first vaccination visit). Documented treatment: pre-vaccination baseline after standard-of-care therapy. The rearrangement uses TRBV5-1 and TRBJ1-1; tentatively, D is TRBD1 (6 bases). The receptor was derived from a man aged 35 to 55 with glioma. Some clones in this sample may be carry-over from other donors' samples. Here the sequenced sample was PBMCs, taken from a glioma patient treated with radiotherapy, temozolomide or both. CDR3 DNA: TGCGCCAGCAGCTTGGAGGACAGAATGAACACTGAAGCTTTCTTT. Its translation is CASSLEDRMNTEAFF.